The 25 T cell receptor beta chains below all came from one sample that was sequenced in a study of spatial heterogeneity in lung cancer. TCRdb re-called the 5' RACE reads with MiXCR, one entry per CDR3 protein. The sample holds some 120,000 distinct CDR3 sequences, 12% seen once. The time point denotes: blood at routine non-recurrence follow-up after resection. Sequencing of whole RNA from tumor, nontumor lung or frozen PBMC involved no sorting. The starting material was PBMCs, obtained at follow-up. The receptor source for this set is a male donor with early-stage non-small cell lung cancer.

The rearrangement uses TRBV7-9 and TRBJ2-1; 11 positions agree with TRBD2. V lost 5 bases to trimming and J lost 8 bases; unmatched junction nucleotides: 17. Germline values: CDR1 SEHNR, CDR2 FQNEAQ (reference sequence). The CDR3 has 18 amino acids. CDR3 sequence reads: CASSPPPRLAGGKDEQFF. The CDR3 DNA reads as TGTGCCAGCAGCCCGCCCCCGAGGCTAGCGGGGGGAAAGGATGAGCAGTTCTTC.

CDR3 DNA sequence: TGTGCCTGGAGTTACTCTCTAGATACGCAGTATTTT. This codes for CAWSYSLDTQYF. The V call is TRBV30, the J call TRBJ2-3, with D unclear. Trimming cost V 2 bases and J 5 bases, with 8 bases left between them. Germline-derived CDR1 and CDR2 are GTSNPN and SVGIG (reference sequence). The CDR3 length is 12 residues.

The chain joins TRBV28 to TRBJ2-3; the match to TRBD2 covers 12 bases. The CDR3 is made up of 14 amino acids. V dropped 5 bases and J dropped 6; count of bases not matched to a gene: 3. The germline V gene encodes CDR1 MDHEN and CDR2 SYDVKM. The CDR3 loop reads CASSPSGGADTQYF. CDR3 DNA sequence: TGTGCCAGCAGTCCTAGCGGGGGGGCGGATACGCAGTATTTT.

This clonotype was counted ten times or more. The rearrangement links TRBV29-1 to TRBJ2-2, with 9 positions matching TRBD1. CDR1 SQVTM and CDR2 ANQGSEA come from the germline V gene. This CDR3 comprises 13 residues. The V segment lost 7 bases and the J segment 5 bases; nucleotides outside the gene matches: 5. The CDR3, as DNA: TGCAGCGCTGGACAGGGGAATACCGGGGAGCTGTTTTTT. This gives the protein CSAGQGNTGELFF.

The rearrangement uses TRBV7-2 and TRBJ2-6; D is uncertain. Deletions cut 4 bases from V and 8 bases from J, with 9 bases between. The CDR3 has 13 amino acids. Germline V gene sequence: CDR1 SGHTA, CDR2 FQGNSA. The CDR3, as DNA: TGTGCCAGCAGCTCCCGAGGAACCAACGTCCTGACTTTC. Its translation is CASSSRGTNVLTF.

This clonotype turned up a few times. This chain connects TRBV29-1 to TRBJ1-5; tentative D call: TRBD1 (5 bases). The germline V gene has CDR1 SQVTM and CDR2 ANQGSEA. V was pared by 8 bases and J by 2 bases, with 13 bases between. The length of the CDR3 is 13 residues. The CDR3 protein is CSYAGNRNQPQHF. As DNA, the CDR3 is TGCAGCTATGCAGGGAATCGCAATCAGCCCCAGCATTTT.

Comment on this clonotype: Lacking the conserved final phenylalanine or tryptophan, this CDR3 likely reflects a read error. No DNA is shown, since the ends of the CDR3 on it are uncertain; the CDR3 is the one TCRdb lists. The CDR3 sequence: CASSERLGQPFH. The V call is TRBV6-1, the J call TRBJ2-7; the table's D gene call, TRBD1, was not cross checked with the DNA. The CDR3 is 12 residues long, counting both termini. Per germline, CDR1 MNHNS and CDR2 SASEGT.

This clonotype was observed a few times. The chain employs TRBV7-7 and TRBJ2-1, with D possibly being TRBD1 (5 bases). CDR3 size: 15 residues. Germline CDR1 is SSHAT and CDR2 is FNYEAQ (reference sequence). V was shortened by 4 bases and J by 2 bases, with 12 bases between the two germline ends. The CDR3 DNA sequence: TGTGCCAGCAGCTCCGACAGCCCCCCCTACAATGAGCAGTTCTTC. Translated: CASSSDSPPYNEQFF.

This clonotype occurred a few times. The J gene is TRBJ2-7, the V gene TRBV5-1; 8 bases agree with TRBD1. This CDR3 region has 15 residues. Germline assignment: CDR1 SGHRS and CDR2 YFSETQ. With V trimmed by 3 bases and J by 0 bases, 5 bases remained unmatched. For the CDR3, the DNA is TGCGCCAGCAGCTCAAGGACAGGGTTCTCCTACGAGCAGTACTTC. Translation gives CASSSRTGFSYEQYF.

There are a few counts of this clonotype. The gene calls are TRBV5-1 and TRBJ2-3; no definite D call. The CDR3 has 15 residues. Germline CDR1 SGHRS, CDR2 YFSETQ. V lost 4 bases, J lost 4 bases, and 16 bases lay in between. The CDR3, as DNA: TGCGCCAGCAGCCCATCCCTGGCCCGAGCAGATACGCAGTATTTT. It is translated as CASSPSLARADTQYF.

Here the CDR3 reads CASSLRTGGAGELFF. The DNA of the CDR3 is TGTGCCAGCAGTTTAAGGACAGGGGGAGCCGGGGAGCTGTTTTTT. This chain joins TRBV12-3 or TRBV12-4 and TRBJ2-2; 10 bases align to TRBD1. J gave up 6 bases and V 2 bases, and 3 bases lay outside the gene matches. The CDR3 consists of 15 residues.

The gene calls are TRBV27 and TRBJ2-5, with 12 positions matching TRBD2. Per the germline V gene, CDR1 is MNHEY and CDR2 is SMNVEV (reference sequence). V was pared by 8 bases and J by 7 bases, with 8 bases of the junction left unmatched. CDR3 length: 14 amino acids. CDR3 loop: CASSASGGVRTQYF. The CDR3 region has the DNA TGTGCCAGCTCCGCTAGCGGGGGGGTACGGACCCAGTACTTC.

This clonotype was seen ten or more times. This chain links TRBV29-1 with TRBJ1-2; TRBD1 matches at 7 bases. This CDR3 is 15 amino acids long. Germline V gives CDR1 SQVTM, CDR2 ANQGSEA. The V and J ends lost 7 bases and 0 bases, in that order; junction bases with no gene match: 11. CDR3 in DNA: TGCAGCGGATATCAAAGCGACAGGGCTAACTATGGCTACACCTTC. This encodes CSGYQSDRANYGYTF.

At least ten counts were recorded for this clonotype. V is TRBV29-1 and J is TRBJ1-1, with D perhaps matching TRBD1 (6 bases). Per the germline V gene, CDR1 is SQVTM and CDR2 is ANQGSEA. The CDR3 extends over 13 amino acids. V lost 7 bases, J lost 4 bases, and 16 bases lay in between. For the CDR3, the DNA is TGCAGCGCCGACTGGGGGGCCGGCACTGAAGCTTTCTTT. This translates into CSADWGAGTEAFF.

The V gene is TRBV7-9, the J gene TRBJ1-1; no clear D. The germline V and J ends were trimmed by 1 base and 6 bases, with 9 bases remaining between them. From germline, CDR1 is SEHNR and CDR2 FQNEAQ (reference sequence). The length of the CDR3 is 13 residues. The CDR3: CASSLEGLSEAFF. DNA for the CDR3: TGTGCCAGCAGCTTAGAAGGATTGTCTGAAGCTTTCTTT. Complete variable domain (other parts from reference TRBV7-9 and TRBJ1-1): DTGVSQNPRHKITKRGQNVTFRCDPISEHNRLYWYRQTLGQGPEFLTYFQNEAQLEKSRLLSDRFSAERPKGSFSTLEIQRTEQGDSAMYLCASSLEGLSEAFFGQGTRLTVV.

The chain's CDR3 is CATRGTSGTTGTQYF. The CDR3, as DNA: TGTGCCACCAGGGGGACTAGCGGGACGACGGGTACGCAGTATTTT. The V and J genes are TRBV24-1 and TRBJ2-3, with TRBD2 matching over 13 bases. CDR1 and CDR2 from the germline V gene are KGHDR and SFDVKD. With 7 bases clipped from V and 8 bases from J, the junction kept 8 bases outside the gene matches. The CDR3 extends over 15 amino acids.

This clonotype was counted ten times or more. The chain has TRBV20-1 and TRBJ2-7, with 10 positions matching TRBD2. This CDR3 region has 16 residues. Losses at the gene ends were 2 bases for V and 3 bases for J; bases not matched to a gene: 10. Germline V gene data show CDR1 as DFQATT and CDR2 as SNEGSKA (reference sequence). The CDR3 loop reads CSARLAGAKIIYEQYF. The DNA of the CDR3 is TGCAGTGCTAGACTAGCGGGGGCGAAAATCATCTACGAGCAGTACTTC.

This clonotype showed up many times. V is TRBV7-3 and J is TRBJ2-2, with 11 bases lining up with TRBD2. The V gene's germline CDR1 is SGHTA and CDR2 FQGTGA. The CDR3 extends over 16 amino acids. V gave up 5 bases and J gave up 4 bases; unmatched junction bases: 6. DNA for the CDR3: TGTGCCAGCAGCATCACTAGCGGGGGAGGCACCGGGGAGCTGTTTTTT. Translation: CASSITSGGGTGELFF. Full variable domain (missing parts from reference TRBV7-3 and TRBJ2-2): GAGVSQTPSNKVTEKGKYVELRCDPISGHTALYWYRQSLGQGPEFLIYFQGTGAADDSGLPNDRFFAVRPEGSVSTLKIQRTERGDSAVYLCASSITSGGGTGELFFGEGSRLTVL.

This clonotype was detected only a few times. The J gene is TRBJ1-6, the V gene TRBV11-2; D is unclear. V dropped 4 bases and J dropped 0 bases, with 13 bases sitting between them. CDR1 is SGHAT and CDR2 is FQNNGV in the germline V gene. The CDR3 extends over 17 amino acids. This chain's CDR3 is CASSSVSGFSYNSPLHF. The CDR3 coding sequence is TGTGCCAGCAGCTCGGTGTCGGGATTCTCCTATAATTCACCCCTCCACTTT.

This clonotype was seen only a few times. The chain links TRBV7-9 to TRBJ1-1; D is possibly TRBD1 (6 bases). The V and J ends lost 5 bases and 1 base respectively, with 17 bases between them. The CDR3 runs 16 residues. Germline V gives CDR1 SEHNR, CDR2 FQNEAQ (reference sequence). The CDR3 DNA sequence: TGTGCCAGCAGCGTCGGACAGCAATTTACGAACACTGAAGCTTTCTTT. This sequence encodes CASSVGQQFTNTEAFF.

The V call is TRBV10-3, the J call TRBJ2-7, with 8 positions matching TRBD1. Germline V gives CDR1 ENHRY, CDR2 SYGVKD. Trimming took 3 bases from V and 6 from J; bases not matched to a gene: 10. This CDR3 comprises 15 residues. CDR3 residues: CAISEAPGGRGEQYF. As DNA, the CDR3 is TGTGCCATCAGTGAAGCCCCAGGGGGCAGGGGCGAGCAGTACTTC.

The chain has TRBV7-9 and TRBJ1-1, with TRBD1 as a possible D gene (6 bases). The CDR3 has 15 amino acids. Germline V gives CDR1 SEHNR, CDR2 FQNEAQ (reference sequence). The V gene lost 2 bases and the J gene lost 6 bases, with 16 bases spanning the gap. CDR3 sequence reads: CASSLNNREKAEAFF. DNA for the CDR3: TGTGCCAGCAGCTTAAATAACAGGGAGAAGGCTGAAGCTTTCTTT.

Ten or more counts support this clonotype. The J gene is TRBJ1-1, the V gene TRBV29-1; D gene unclear. Germline lookup yields CDR1 SQVTM and CDR2 ANQGSEA. V lost 7 bases and J 1 base, leaving 10 bases between the germline ends. The CDR3 has 12 residues. This CDR3 reads CSGGTANTEAFF. The CDR3 nucleotides read TGCAGCGGAGGTACAGCGAACACTGAAGCTTTCTTT.

This clonotype has ten or more counts. The chain has TRBV11-2 and TRBJ2-2; 13 bases are shared with TRBD2. Germline CDR1 and CDR2: SGHAT and FQNNGV. The CDR3 contains 16 residues. V trimming: 5 bases; J trimming: 6 bases; junction bases outside the gene matches: 6. CDR3 sequence: CASSAGLAGRAGELFF. The CDR3 DNA sequence: TGTGCCAGCAGCGCGGGACTAGCGGGGAGAGCCGGGGAGCTGTTTTTT.

This clonotype turned up a few times. The gene calls are TRBV28 and TRBJ1-1; TRBD1 matches at 9 bases. The CDR3 sequence is 12 residues long. J lost 9 bases, V lost 5 bases, and 4 bases had no gene match. Germline CDR1 is MDHEN and CDR2 is SYDVKM. In nucleotides, the CDR3 is TGTGCCAGCAGTGGGGACAGGGATAAAGCTTTCTTT. Protein product: CASSGDRDKAFF.